Described below is a single TCR beta chain sequence and its context. The sample belongs to a study of Graves' ophthalmopathy and Graves' hyperthyroidism. Beta-chain TCR CDR3 regions were amplified from RNA transcripts. Following a first-round RT-PCR that used HTBI primers, a second-round multiplex PCR was carried out. TCRdb re-derived calls from the multiplex PCR reads in MiXCR, one entry per CDR3 protein. The table records around 670,000 distinct CDR3 sequences, roughly 41% of them present only once. The V gene's germline CDR1 is DFQATT and CDR2 SNEGSKA (reference sequence). The CDR3 totals 15 residues. V trimming: 6 bases; J trimming: 3 bases; junction bases outside the gene matches: 6.

The chain joins TRBV20-1 to TRBJ2-5, with TRBD2 matching over 14 bases. The sample consisted of peripheral blood. The receptor was derived from an adult man with Graves' ophthalmopathy. This CDR3 is CSAGLAGALEETQYF. CDR3 DNA sequence: TGCAGTGCGGGACTAGCGGGAGCTCTCGAAGAGACCCAGTACTTC.